The rows below give T cell receptor beta chains drawn from one sample of a study of patients and donors after allogeneic stem cell transplantation. MiXCR, run by TCRdb on the RT-PCR reads, gives a single entry per CDR3 protein. The table lists about a million distinct CDR3 sequences, 18% of them singletons. The sequenced material came from blood, either unsorted or a sorted T cell fraction (not recorded which). These receptors came from a human donor who was either an allogeneic HSCT recipient or a stem cell or donor lymphocyte infusion donor (not recorded which). It is not recorded whose cells these are; they may come from a transplant donor. Both conserved end residues are part of each CDR3. D genes are given only for firm matches. Some rows have no size entry. The others give once, few or many, or a class for an expanded clone.

j_call v_call d_call clone_size cdr3_nt cdr3_aa
TRBJ2-1 TRBV11-1 TRBD2 NA TGTGCCAGCAGCCAAACGGGGGGGGGCAGGAGCTCCTACAATGAGCAGTTCTTC CASSQTGGGRSSYNEQFF
TRBJ1-6 TRBV12-3/TRBV12-4 NA NA TGTGCCAGCACATACAGGGCAGGACCCCTCCACTTT CASTYRAGPLHF
TRBJ1-2 TRBV7-6 TRBD1 NA TGTGCCAGCAGCTCATTTTCCGGGACAGGGGGCGGTGGCTACACCTTC CASSSFSGTGGGGYTF
TRBJ2-7 TRBV5-6 NA once TGTGCCAGCAGCTTGGCCCCAGCTCCTCGCTACGAGCAGTACTTC CASSLAPAPRYEQYF
TRBJ2-7 TRBV7-9 NA many TGTGCCAGCAGCTTAGGAGCAGGAGGTGGCTCCTACGAGCAGTACTTC CASSLGAGGGSYEQYF
TRBJ2-1 TRBV12-3/TRBV12-4 TRBD2 NA TGTGCCAGCAGTCCGAGCGGGGAATTGAATGAGCAGTTCTTC CASSPSGELNEQFF
TRBJ1-6 TRBV20-1 TRBD1 few TGCAGTGCTACGCCGGGACAGGGGAATTCACCCCTCCACTTT CSATPGQGNSPLHF
TRBJ2-5 TRBV15 NA NA TGTGCCACCAGCAGAGAACCCTCCCGTGGGGAGACCCAGTACTTC CATSREPSRGETQYF
TRBJ2-4 TRBV6-1 NA few TGTGCCAGCAATACCCACAGGGACGGCAAAAACATTCAGTACTTC CASNTHRDGKNIQYF
TRBJ2-5 TRBV5-1 NA NA TGCGCCAGCAGCTTGGAGGGCAGTCTGACCCAGTACTTC CASSLEGSLTQYF
TRBJ1-2 TRBV29-1 NA few TGCAGCGTTGAAGATCTTCCGGATGGCTACACCTTC CSVEDLPDGYTF
TRBJ2-3 TRBV5-1 TRBD2 few TGCGCCAGCAGCCTGACTAGCAGTCGAATCACAGATACGCAGTATTTT CASSLTSSRITDTQYF
TRBJ2-7 TRBV2 TRBD1 NA TGTGCCAGCCGAGGACAGGGGGCGGGTTACGAGCAGTACTTC CASRGQGAGYEQYF
TRBJ2-4 TRBV28 NA few TGTGCCAGCCAATTCAAAAACATTCAGTACTTC CASQFKNIQYF
TRBJ1-2 TRBV15 NA many TGTGCCACCAGCAGAGAGATCCGACAAAGTAGCGGCTACACCTTC CATSREIRQSSGYTF
TRBJ2-5 TRBV9 NA NA TGTGCCAGCAGCGGGCCGGATTGGGCCCCACAAGAGACCCAGTACTTC CASSGPDWAPQETQYF
TRBJ2-7 TRBV7-9 NA few TGTGCCAGCAGCCCGAGGCGGGAATCCTACGAGCAGTACTTC CASSPRRESYEQYF
TRBJ1-5 TRBV6-2/TRBV6-3 NA NA TGTGCCAGCAGTTACTGGGAAAATCAGCCCCAGCATTTT CASSYWENQPQHF